One and the same sample provided the 17 T cell receptor beta chains below, sequenced in a study of blood T cell repertoires in COVID-19. Clones were sequenced by immunoSEQ multiplex PCR, and TCRdb holds only the in-frame ones, with some missing. Here the sample spans some 200,000 clones, around 81% being singletons. The specimen was PBMCs or T cells enriched from blood (not recorded which). These receptors all stem from a woman in her fifties or sixties with acute COVID-19.

The genes are TRBV4-1 and TRBJ2-1, with 7 bases aligning to TRBD2. In germline, CDR1 is MGHRA, CDR2 YSYEKL. V gave up 3 bases and J gave up 2 bases; unmatched junction bases: 10. This CDR3 spans 17 amino acids. DNA for the CDR3: TGCGCCAGCAGCCAGGAGTGGGGGGAGGGCCCCTACAATGAGCAGTTCTTC. Protein product: CASSQEWGEGPYNEQFF.

The chain joins TRBV7-8 to TRBJ2-7; a weak D match, TRBD2 (6 bases). The germline CDR1 and CDR2 sequences are SGHVS and FQNEAQ. Trimming cost V 1 base and J 3 bases, with 16 bases left between them. CDR3 size: 16 residues. The CDR3 sequence is CASSLVSRGMDYEQYF. CDR3 DNA sequence: TGTGCCAGCAGCTTAGTGTCACGGGGGATGGACTACGAGCAGTACTTC.

The CDR3 here is CASSLVGRGLGGYTF. The CDR3 nucleotides read TGTGCCAGCAGTTTAGTCGGCAGGGGGCTTGGTGGCTACACCTTC. The V and J genes are TRBV27 and TRBJ1-2; 8 positions agree with TRBD1. This CDR3 has 15 residues. Trimming at V came to 2 bases and at J to 7 bases, leaving 9 bases not matched to a gene. Germline CDR1 and CDR2: MNHEY and SMNVEV (reference sequence).

The rearrangement joins TRBV11-2 to TRBJ1-1; D is perhaps TRBD1 (5 bases). Between the trimmed V and J ends, which lost 1 base and 5 bases, there was a span of 14 bases. The CDR3 has 15 residues. Germline V CDR1 and CDR2: SGHAT, FQNNGV. CDR3 region: CASSLAGGVGTEAFF. CDR3 coding DNA: TGTGCCAGCAGCTTAGCGGGAGGGGTTGGGACTGAAGCTTTCTTT.

This clone was seen a handful of times. This chain uses TRBV6-2 or TRBV6-3 with TRBJ2-7, with TRBD2 matching 7 bases. With V trimmed by 2 bases and J by 0 bases, 7 bases remained unmatched. Germline V gene lookup returns CDR1 MNHEY and CDR2 SVGEGT. The CDR3 extends over 16 amino acids. The CDR3 protein is CASSYTRGVPSYEQYF. In nucleotides, the CDR3 is TGTGCCAGCAGTTACACTCGGGGGGTCCCCTCCTACGAGCAGTACTTC.

The chain carries TRBV4-3 and TRBJ2-3; TRBD2 is a possible D gene (6 bases). The V and J ends lost 1 base and 4 bases respectively, with 9 bases between them. CDR1 LGHNA and CDR2 YSLEER come from the germline V gene. The CDR3 is 14 residues long. The CDR3 spells CASSQGTSPDTQYF. CDR3 nucleotides: TGCGCCAGCAGCCAAGGCACTAGCCCAGATACGCAGTATTTT.

This clone is a singleton in its sample. The genes are TRBV6-5 and TRBJ1-3; possible D gene TRBD1, 6 bases. V lost 6 bases and J 3 bases, leaving 15 bases between the germline ends. Germline lookup yields CDR1 MNHEY and CDR2 SVGAGI. The length of the CDR3 is 15 residues. As DNA, the CDR3 is TGTGCCAGCAGGCGAGCGACAGGAGATGGAAACACCATATATTTT. This translates into CASRRATGDGNTIYF.

The chain joins TRBV7-2 to TRBJ1-6, with D possibly matching TRBD1 (5 bases). The germline V gene encodes CDR1 SGHTA and CDR2 FQGNSA. The CDR3 sequence is 16 residues long. Trimming shortened V by 0 bases and J by 6 bases, and 12 bases separated the two germline ends. The chain's CDR3 is CASSLAGQGGNSPLHF. The CDR3 DNA is TGTGCCAGCAGCTTAGCTGGGCAGGGTGGTAATTCACCCCTCCACTTT.

This rearrangement joins TRBV15 to TRBJ1-5; D gene ambiguous. The CDR3 covers 17 residues. The germline gives CDR1 LNHNV, CDR2 YYDKDF (reference sequence). Trimming took off 2 bases at V and 2 bases at J, with 16 bases between the two ends. The CDR3, as DNA: TGTGCCACCAGCAGAAGATTCGGAGGTGTGGGCAATCAGCCCCAGCATTTT. This sequence encodes CATSRRFGGVGNQPQHF.

The chain combines TRBV7-2 with TRBJ1-3, with 8 bases matching TRBD1. V lost 5 bases and J lost 3; bases outside the gene matches: 15. The CDR3 loop spans 18 amino acids. Germline lookup yields CDR1 SGHTA and CDR2 FQGNSA. The CDR3 protein is CASSLLRTGTVGGNTIYF. The CDR3 DNA reads as TGTGCCAGCAGCCTACTAAGGACAGGGACAGTGGGTGGAAACACCATATATTTT. The full variable domain, completed using reference TRBV7-2 and TRBJ1-3, is GAGVSQSPSNKVTEKGKDVELRCDPISGHTALYWYRQSLGQGLEFLIYFQGNSAPDKSGLPSDRFSAERTGGSVSTLTIQRTQQEDSAVYLCASSLLRTGTVGGNTIYFGEGSWLTVV.

This clone was seen a few times. The chain has TRBV19 and TRBJ1-1; maybe TRBD1 (5 bases). The CDR3 contains 15 residues. The V end was cut by 3 bases, the J end by 1 base, with 12 bases between. Germline assignment: CDR1 LNHDA and CDR2 SQIVND (reference sequence). CDR3 nucleotides: TGTGCCAGTAGTATCCAGGGACTGGCGAACACTGAAGCTTTCTTT. Translation gives CASSIQGLANTEAFF.

The chain employs TRBV5-1 and TRBJ2-7; the match to TRBD1 covers 8 bases. The germline V gene encodes CDR1 SGHRS and CDR2 YFSETQ. CDR3 length: 14 residues. V lost 1 base to trimming and J lost 3 bases; unmatched junction nucleotides: 3. CDR3 nucleotides: TGCGCCAGCAGCTTGATGACAGGGGACTACGAGCAGTACTTC. Protein sequence: CASSLMTGDYEQYF. The entire variable domain, with the rest obtained from reference TRBV5-1 and TRBJ2-7, is as follows: KAGVTQTPRYLIKTRGQQVTLSCSPISGHRSVSWYQQTPGQGLQFLFEYFSETQRNKGNFPGRFSGRQFSNSRSEMNVSTLELGDSALYLCASSLMTGDYEQYFGPGTRLTVT.

This clone has just one count. The chain uses TRBV28 and TRBJ1-1, with TRBD1 identical over 7 bases. CDR3 length: 14 residues. CDR1 and CDR2 from the germline V gene are MDHEN and SYDVKM. The J segment lost 0 bases and the V segment lost 9 bases, leaving 7 bases of the junction unmatched. The CDR3 reads CASKWGTVNTEAFF. CDR3 in DNA: TGTGCCAGTAAATGGGGGACAGTGAACACTGAAGCTTTCTTT.

The chain couples TRBV18 to TRBJ2-1, with D hard to call. The V end was cut by 3 bases, the J end by 7 bases, with 10 bases between. The CDR3 covers 13 residues. Germline assignment: CDR1 KGHSH and CDR2 LQKENI. The CDR3 reads CASSPSTRNEQFF. The CDR3, as DNA: TGTGCCAGCTCACCTAGTACGCGGAATGAGCAGTTCTTC. The variable domain in full, completed from reference TRBV18 and TRBJ2-1, reads NAGVMQNPRHLVRRRGQEARLRCSPMKGHSHVYWYRQLPEEGLKFMVYLQKENIIDESGMPKERFSAEFPKEGPSILRIQQVVRGDSAAYFCASSPSTRNEQFFGPGTRLTVL.

This clone was detected a few times. The chain links TRBV30 to TRBJ1-1, with D uncertain. This CDR3 has 15 amino acids. V lost 6 bases, J lost 0 bases, and 17 bases lay in between. Germline CDR1 and CDR2: GTSNPN and SVGIG (reference sequence). Written as DNA, the CDR3 is TGTGCCTGTCGCCGTGAGGCGGGCGTGAACACTGAAGCTTTCTTT. It yields the protein CACRREAGVNTEAFF.

This chain uses TRBV19 with TRBJ2-7, with D tentatively TRBD2 (5 bases). Germline CDR1 LNHDA, CDR2 SQIVND (reference sequence). Trimming stripped 3 bases from V and 0 bases from J, with 12 bases between. The CDR3 runs 15 residues. Here the CDR3 DNA reads TGTGCCAGTAGTATCGAGCGGAGGAGCTCCTACGAGCAGTACTTC. Residues: CASSIERRSSYEQYF.

This clone was observed a handful of times. The rearrangement links TRBV5-1 to TRBJ2-2; tentatively, D is TRBD1 (6 bases). The CDR3 extends over 16 amino acids. Germline V gives CDR1 SGHRS, CDR2 YFSETQ. Trimming cost V 5 bases and J 3 bases, with 17 bases left between them. The CDR3 sequence is CASRHTAGADTGELFF. CDR3 nucleotide sequence: TGCGCCAGCAGACATACCGCAGGGGCCGACACCGGGGAGCTGTTTTTT.